The TCR beta chain described here comes from a study of sequential checkpoint blockade in melanoma. For the study at large: TCRbeta immunosequencing was performed on DNA from roughly 99 pretreatment melanoma tumor samples. Findings and limits, study-wide: T-cell fraction and clonality followed PD-L1 and CD8+ counts, not mutational load. For nivolumab-first patients, baseline tumor clonality was associated with response.

This clone counts as medium-sized. Its antigen is unidentified. The CDR3 contains 16 residues. Looked up from germline, CDR1 is SGHNT and CDR2 is YENEEA. The V and J ends lost 5 bases and 2 bases respectively, with 18 bases between them. The treatment is: randomized to nivolumab then ipilimumab (arm A) or the reverse (arm B). None of the patients previously received DNA-damaging chemotherapy. The data were produced by immunoSEQ multiplex PCR, yet TCRdb's version contains in-frame clones alone and is incomplete. The sample lists over 5,500 clones, about 25% occurring once. The clonotype originates from a human donor with melanoma. The sequences come from tumor tissue (inferred from file names), collected from a patient given nivolumab and ipilimumab in sequence. V usage is TRBV11-3 and J usage is TRBJ1-1; D might be TRBD1 (6 bases). The CDR3 DNA reads TGTGCCAGCAGCCCTTCCGGGACATCTAGAAACACTGAAGCTTTCTTT. This translates into CASSPSGTSRNTEAFF.